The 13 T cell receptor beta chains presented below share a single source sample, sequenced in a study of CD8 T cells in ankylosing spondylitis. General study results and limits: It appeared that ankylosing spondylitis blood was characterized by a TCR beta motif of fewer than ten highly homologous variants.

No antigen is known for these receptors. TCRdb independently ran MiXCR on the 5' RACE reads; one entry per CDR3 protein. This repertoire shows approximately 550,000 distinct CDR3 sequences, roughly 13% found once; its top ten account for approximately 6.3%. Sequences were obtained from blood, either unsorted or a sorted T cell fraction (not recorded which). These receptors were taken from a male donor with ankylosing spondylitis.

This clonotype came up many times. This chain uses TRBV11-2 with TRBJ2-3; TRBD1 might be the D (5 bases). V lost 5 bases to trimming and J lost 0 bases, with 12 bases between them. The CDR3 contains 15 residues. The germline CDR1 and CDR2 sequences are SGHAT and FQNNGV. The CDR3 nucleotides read TGTGCCAGCAGCGGGGCGGCCCTCAGCACAGATACGCAGTATTTT. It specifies CASSGAALSTDTQYF.

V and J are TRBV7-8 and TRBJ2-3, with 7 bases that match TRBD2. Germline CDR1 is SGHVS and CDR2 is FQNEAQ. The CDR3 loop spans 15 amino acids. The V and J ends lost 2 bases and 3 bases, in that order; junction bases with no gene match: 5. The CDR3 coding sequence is TGTGCCAGCAGCTTATTGGGAGGGGTAACAGATACGCAGTATTTT. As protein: CASSLLGGVTDTQYF. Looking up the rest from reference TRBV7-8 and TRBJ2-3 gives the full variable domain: GAGVSQSPRYKVAKRGQDVALRCDPISGHVSLFWYQQALGQGPEFLTYFQNEAQLDKSGLPSDRFFAERPEGSVSTLKIQRTQQEDSAVYLCASSLLGGVTDTQYFGPGTRLTVL.

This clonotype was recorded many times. Here the CDR3 DNA reads TGCGCCAGCCGCCGGGAGATAACCTACAATGAGCAGTTCTTC. Protein: CASRREITYNEQFF. The chain is built from TRBV5-1 and TRBJ2-1, with D maybe TRBD2 (6 bases). V was cut by 7 bases and J by 2 bases, with 13 bases left in between. Germline CDR1 is SGHRS and CDR2 is YFSETQ. CDR3 size: 14 residues.

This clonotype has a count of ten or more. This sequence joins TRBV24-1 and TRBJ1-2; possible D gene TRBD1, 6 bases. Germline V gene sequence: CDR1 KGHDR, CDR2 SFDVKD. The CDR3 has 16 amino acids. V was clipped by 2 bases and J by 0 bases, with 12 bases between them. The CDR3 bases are TGTGCCACCAGTGATTCTACAGGGCCAGCTAACTATGGCTACACCTTC. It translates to CATSDSTGPANYGYTF.

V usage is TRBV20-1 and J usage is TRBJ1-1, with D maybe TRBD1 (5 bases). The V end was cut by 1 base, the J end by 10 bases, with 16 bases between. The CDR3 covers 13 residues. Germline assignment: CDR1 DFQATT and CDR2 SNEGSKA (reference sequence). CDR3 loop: CSARAPGGNAAFF. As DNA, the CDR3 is TGCAGTGCTAGAGCCCCCGGGGGGAATGCAGCTTTCTTT.

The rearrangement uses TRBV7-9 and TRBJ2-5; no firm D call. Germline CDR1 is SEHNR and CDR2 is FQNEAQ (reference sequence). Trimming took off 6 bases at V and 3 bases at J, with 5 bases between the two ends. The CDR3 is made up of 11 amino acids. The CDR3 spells CASRVEETQYF. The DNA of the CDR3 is TGTGCCAGCAGGGTGGAAGAGACCCAGTACTTC.

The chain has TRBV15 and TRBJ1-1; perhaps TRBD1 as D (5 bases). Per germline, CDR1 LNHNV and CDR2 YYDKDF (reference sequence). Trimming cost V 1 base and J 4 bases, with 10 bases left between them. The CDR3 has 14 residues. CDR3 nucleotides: TGTGCCACCAGCAGAGGGGGACGGGGCACTGAAGCTTTCTTT. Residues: CATSRGGRGTEAFF. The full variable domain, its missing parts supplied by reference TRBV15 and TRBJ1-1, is DAMVIQNPRYQVTQFGKPVTLSCSQTLNHNVMYWYQQKSSQAPKLLFHYYDKDFNNEADTPDNFQSRRPNTSFCFLDIRSPGLGDTAMYLCATSRGGRGTEAFFGQGTRLTVV.

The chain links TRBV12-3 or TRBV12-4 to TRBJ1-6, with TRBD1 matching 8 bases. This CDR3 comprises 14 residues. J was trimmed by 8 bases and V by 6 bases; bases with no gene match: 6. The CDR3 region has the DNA TGTGCCAGCAGAGGACAGGGTTTGGATTCACCCCTCCACTTT. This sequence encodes CASRGQGLDSPLHF.

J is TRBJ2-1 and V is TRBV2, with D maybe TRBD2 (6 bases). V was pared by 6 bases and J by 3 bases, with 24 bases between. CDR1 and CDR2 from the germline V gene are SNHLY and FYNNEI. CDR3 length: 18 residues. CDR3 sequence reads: CASSHLTIGGRRYNEQFF. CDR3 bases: TGTGCCAGCAGCCACTTGACCATCGGTGGGAGGCGCTACAATGAGCAGTTCTTC.

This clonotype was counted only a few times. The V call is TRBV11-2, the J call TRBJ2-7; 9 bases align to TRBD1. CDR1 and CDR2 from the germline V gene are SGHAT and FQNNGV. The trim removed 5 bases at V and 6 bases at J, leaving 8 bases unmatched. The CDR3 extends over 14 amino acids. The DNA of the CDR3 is TGTGCCAGCAGCATACGACAGGGGGAAGGCGAGCAGTACTTC. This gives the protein CASSIRQGEGEQYF.

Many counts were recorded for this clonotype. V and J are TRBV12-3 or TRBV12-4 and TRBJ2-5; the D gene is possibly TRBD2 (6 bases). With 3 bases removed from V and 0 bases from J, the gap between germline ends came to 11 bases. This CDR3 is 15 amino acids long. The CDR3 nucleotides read TGTGCCAGCAGTTTTGGGACTGTTTACCAAGAGACCCAGTACTTC. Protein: CASSFGTVYQETQYF.

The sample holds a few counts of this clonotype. The CDR3 DNA reads TGTGCCAGCAGCTCTGGAGGGACAGACATTTACACAGATACGCAGTATTTT. It translates to CASSSGGTDIYTDTQYF. The chain is built from TRBV5-5 and TRBJ2-3, with a tentative D call TRBD1 (7 bases). The V and J ends lost 3 bases and 2 bases respectively, with 19 bases between them. This CDR3 comprises 17 residues. Germline loops: CDR1 SGHKS, CDR2 YYEKEE (reference sequence).

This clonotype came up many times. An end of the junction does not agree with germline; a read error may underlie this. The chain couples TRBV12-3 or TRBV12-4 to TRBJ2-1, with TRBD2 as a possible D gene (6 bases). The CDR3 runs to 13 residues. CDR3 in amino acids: CASSSGGYSEQFF. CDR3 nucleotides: TGTGCCAGCAGTAGTGGAGGGTACAGTGAGCAGTTCTTC.